Here is one T cell receptor beta chain with its context. The antigen remains unidentified. The data were obtained in a study of CD4 T cells in relation to SARS-CoV-2 and coronaviruses. Repertoires were generated with immunoSEQ multiplex PCR, while TCRdb's copy carries only in-frame clones and drops some. This sample carries some 29,000 clones, 74% of them seen once, and the ten largest clones take roughly 25%. Before the COVID-19 pandemic, during about 2010-2018, CD4+ T cells were taken from unexposed donors. Isolation of CD4+ T cells took place after roughly nine days in culture. The trim removed 0 bases at V and 4 bases at J, leaving 7 bases unmatched. The CDR3 covers 16 residues. Germline CDR1 reads SGHRS; CDR2 reads YFSETQ.

The origin of this receptor is a human donor in good health. Sequencing input: CD4+ T cells from PBMCs, cultured in vitro. The chain carries TRBV5-1 and TRBJ2-7, with 10 nucleotides matching TRBD2. The CDR3 here is CASSLARLTSGYEQYF. In nucleotides, the CDR3 is TGCGCCAGCAGCTTGGCCCGGTTGACTAGCGGGTACGAGCAGTACTTC.